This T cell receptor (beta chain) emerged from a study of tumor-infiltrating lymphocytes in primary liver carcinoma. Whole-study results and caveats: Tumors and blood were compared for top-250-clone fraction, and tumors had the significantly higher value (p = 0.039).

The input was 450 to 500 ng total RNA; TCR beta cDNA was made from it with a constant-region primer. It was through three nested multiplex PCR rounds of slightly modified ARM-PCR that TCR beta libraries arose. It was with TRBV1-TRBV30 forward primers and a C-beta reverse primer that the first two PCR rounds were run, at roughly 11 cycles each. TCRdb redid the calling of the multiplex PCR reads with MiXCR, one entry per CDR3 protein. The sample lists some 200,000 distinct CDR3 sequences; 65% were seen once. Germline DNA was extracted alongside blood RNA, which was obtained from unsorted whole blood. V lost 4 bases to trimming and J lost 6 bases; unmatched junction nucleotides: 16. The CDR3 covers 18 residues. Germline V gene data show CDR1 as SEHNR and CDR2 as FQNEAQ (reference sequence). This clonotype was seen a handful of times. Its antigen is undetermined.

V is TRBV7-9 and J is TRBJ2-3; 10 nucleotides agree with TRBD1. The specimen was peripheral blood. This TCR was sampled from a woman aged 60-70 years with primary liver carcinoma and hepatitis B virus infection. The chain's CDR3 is CASSSTSWDRGKVDTQYF. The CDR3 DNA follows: TGTGCCAGCAGCTCGACCAGTTGGGACAGGGGAAAGGTTGATACGCAGTATTTT.